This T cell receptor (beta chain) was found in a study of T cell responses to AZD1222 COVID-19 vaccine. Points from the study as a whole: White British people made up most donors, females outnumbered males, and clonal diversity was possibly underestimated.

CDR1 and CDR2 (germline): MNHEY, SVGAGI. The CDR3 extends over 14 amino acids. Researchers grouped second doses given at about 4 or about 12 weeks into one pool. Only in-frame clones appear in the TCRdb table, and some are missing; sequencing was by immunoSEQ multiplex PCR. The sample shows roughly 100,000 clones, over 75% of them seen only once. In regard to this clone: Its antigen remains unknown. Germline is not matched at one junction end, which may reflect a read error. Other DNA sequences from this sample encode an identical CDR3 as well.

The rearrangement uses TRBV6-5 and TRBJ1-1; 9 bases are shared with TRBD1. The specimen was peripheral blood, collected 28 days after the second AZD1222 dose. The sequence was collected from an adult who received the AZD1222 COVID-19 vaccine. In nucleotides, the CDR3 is TGTGCCAGCAGCCGGGACAGGGAGATCACTGAAGCCTTCTTT. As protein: CASSRDREITEAFF.